This entry is about one T cell receptor beta chain. Its antigen remains unidentified. The sample comes from a study of cytomegalovirus exposure and HLA in healthy donors. Study context: It was reported in a later analysis that the 100 to 150 validation repertoires used the same platform as the roughly 700 first-cohort repertoires.

The protocol was immunoSEQ multiplex PCR, while the TCRdb copy is restricted to in-frame clones and leaves out a portion. In the table there are about 240,000 clones, approximately 83% of which are singletons. Findings and caveats of the study: Cytomegalovirus association was assigned to about 180 TCR beta chains. The tendency of first-cohort TCR clusters to co-occur in the approximately 110 validation repertoires was identified by a subsequent analysis.

An approximately 130-subject validation cohort, separate from the approximately 720-subject first cohort, supplied the donors. What was sequenced was PBMCs. The origin of this receptor is a woman younger than 45 in good health and CMV-seropositive.

The CDR3 DNA reads as TGCGCCAGCAGCCAAGAGTGGGAGGCGGGATTCTACGAGCAGTACTTC. Protein sequence: CASSQEWEAGFYEQYF. The rearrangement joins TRBV4-1 to TRBJ2-7; perhaps TRBD2 as D (6 bases). The CDR3 length is 16 residues. V was shortened by 0 bases and J by 3 bases, with 15 bases between the two germline ends. CDR1 and CDR2 (germline): MGHRA, YSYEKL.